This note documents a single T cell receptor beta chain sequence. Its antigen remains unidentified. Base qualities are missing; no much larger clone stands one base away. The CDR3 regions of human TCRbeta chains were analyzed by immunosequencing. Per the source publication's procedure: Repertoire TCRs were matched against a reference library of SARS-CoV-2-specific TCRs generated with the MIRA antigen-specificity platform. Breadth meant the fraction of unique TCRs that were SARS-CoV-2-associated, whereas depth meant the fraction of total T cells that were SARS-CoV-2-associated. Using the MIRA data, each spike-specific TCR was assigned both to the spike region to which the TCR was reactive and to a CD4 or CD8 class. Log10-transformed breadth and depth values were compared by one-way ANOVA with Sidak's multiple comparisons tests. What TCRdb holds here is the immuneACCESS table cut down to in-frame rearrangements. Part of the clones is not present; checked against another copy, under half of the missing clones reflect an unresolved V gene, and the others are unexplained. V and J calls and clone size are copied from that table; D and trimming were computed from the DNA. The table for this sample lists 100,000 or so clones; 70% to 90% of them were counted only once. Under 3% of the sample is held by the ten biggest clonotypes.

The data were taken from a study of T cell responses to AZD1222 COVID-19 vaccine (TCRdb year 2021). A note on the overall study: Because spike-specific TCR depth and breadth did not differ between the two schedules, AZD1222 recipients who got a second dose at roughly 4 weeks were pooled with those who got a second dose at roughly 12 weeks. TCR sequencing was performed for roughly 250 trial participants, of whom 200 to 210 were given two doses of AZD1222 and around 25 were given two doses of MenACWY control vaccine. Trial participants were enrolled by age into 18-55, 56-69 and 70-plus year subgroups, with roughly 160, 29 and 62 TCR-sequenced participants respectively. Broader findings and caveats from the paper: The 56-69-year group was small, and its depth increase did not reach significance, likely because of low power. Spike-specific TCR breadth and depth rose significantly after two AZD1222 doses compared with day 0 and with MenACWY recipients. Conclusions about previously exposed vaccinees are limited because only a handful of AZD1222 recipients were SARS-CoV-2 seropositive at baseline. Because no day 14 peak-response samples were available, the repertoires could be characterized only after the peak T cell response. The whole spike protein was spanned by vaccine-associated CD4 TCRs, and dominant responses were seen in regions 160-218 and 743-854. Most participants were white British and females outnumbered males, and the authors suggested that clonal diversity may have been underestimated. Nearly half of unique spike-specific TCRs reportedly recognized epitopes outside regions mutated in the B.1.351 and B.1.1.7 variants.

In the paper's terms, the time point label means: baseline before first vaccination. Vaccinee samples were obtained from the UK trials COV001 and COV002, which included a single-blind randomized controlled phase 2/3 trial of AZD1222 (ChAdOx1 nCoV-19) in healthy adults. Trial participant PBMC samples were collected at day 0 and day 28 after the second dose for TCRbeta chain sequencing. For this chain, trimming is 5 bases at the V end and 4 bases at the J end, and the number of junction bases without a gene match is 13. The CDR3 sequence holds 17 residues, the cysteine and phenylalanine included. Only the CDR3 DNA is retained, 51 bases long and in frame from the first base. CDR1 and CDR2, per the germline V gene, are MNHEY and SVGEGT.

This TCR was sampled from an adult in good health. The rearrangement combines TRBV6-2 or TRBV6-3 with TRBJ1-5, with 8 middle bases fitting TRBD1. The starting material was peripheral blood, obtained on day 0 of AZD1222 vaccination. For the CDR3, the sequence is CASSPRTGTVWNQPQHF. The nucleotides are TGTGCCAGCAGTCCAAGGACAGGGACCGTTTGGAATCAGCCCCAGCATTTT.